Following are 16 T cell receptor beta chains from one sample sequenced in a study of blood T cell repertoires in COVID-19. Clones were sequenced by immunoSEQ multiplex PCR, and TCRdb holds only the in-frame ones, with some missing. The data hold some 150,000 clones, with 90% observed a single time. Material for sequencing was peripheral blood. Receptors originate from a woman of 80 years or more with acute or convalescent COVID-19.

The chain couples TRBV6-5 to TRBJ2-7; 7 bases align to TRBD1. The CDR3 is 15 amino acids. Germline trimming cut 5 bases from V and 0 bases from J; bases unmatched to any gene: 7. The germline V gene encodes CDR1 MNHEY and CDR2 SVGAGI. CDR3 sequence: CASSLRTGYSYEQYF. The CDR3 bases are TGTGCCAGCAGTCTGAGGACAGGCTACTCCTACGAGCAGTACTTC.

The chain uses TRBV5-8 and TRBJ1-1, with D perhaps matching TRBD1 (5 bases). V dropped 3 bases and J dropped 0 bases, with 12 bases sitting between them. Germline CDR1 is SGHTS and CDR2 is YDEGEE. CDR3 length equals 15 residues. The CDR3 coding sequence is TGTGCCAGCAGCTCTGGTACGGGGGTGAACACTGAAGCTTTCTTT. Translating it yields CASSSGTGVNTEAFF.

The J gene is TRBJ2-1, the V gene TRBV30; TRBD1 is a possible D gene (5 bases). Germline CDR1 GTSNPN, CDR2 SVGIG (reference sequence). Between the trimmed V and J ends, which lost 1 base and 4 bases, there was a span of 11 bases. The CDR3 runs 14 residues. The CDR3 loop is CAWSGQGQYNEQFF. CDR3 in DNA: TGTGCCTGGAGTGGGCAGGGTCAATACAATGAGCAGTTCTTC.

The chain joins TRBV5-8 to TRBJ2-2; TRBD2 aligns across 7 bases. The germline gives CDR1 SGHTS, CDR2 YDEGEE. Losses at the gene ends were 0 bases for V and 7 bases for J; bases not matched to a gene: 3. This CDR3 has 14 residues. CDR3 in amino acids: CASSLGREDGELFF. The CDR3 DNA is TGTGCCAGCAGCTTGGGTCGGGAGGACGGGGAGCTGTTTTTT.

This clone was picked up one time. This sequence joins TRBV11-3 and TRBJ1-3, with a weak D call TRBD1 (5 bases). CDR3 length: 16 amino acids. V lost 9 bases to trimming and J lost 4 bases, with 22 bases between them. Germline values: CDR1 SGHNT, CDR2 YENEEA. DNA of the CDR3: TGTGCCAGGGGAGTGAACCCCACCGGGGGAGGAAACACCATATATTTT. Translating gives CARGVNPTGGGNTIYF.

This CDR3 reads CASSPGRDAVYGYTF. The CDR3 DNA is TGTGCCAGCTCACCAGGCAGGGATGCCGTCTATGGCTACACCTTC. The chain is built from TRBV18 and TRBJ1-2; weak D call: TRBD1 (5 bases). The V gene's germline CDR1 is KGHSH and CDR2 LQKENI. CDR3 length: 15 amino acids. Trimming left V 2 bases short and J 4 bases short, with 14 bases between.

This clone occurred once. J is TRBJ1-1 and V is TRBV5-6, with 10 bases lining up with TRBD1. CDR3 length equals 15 residues. Germline V gene sequence: CDR1 SGHDT, CDR2 YYEEEE. With 5 bases clipped from V and 1 base from J, the junction kept 5 bases outside the gene matches. The CDR3 DNA reads as TGTGCCAGCAGTAGGACAGGGGGTTGGAACACTGAAGCTTTCTTT. Translation gives CASSRTGGWNTEAFF.

The sample holds a few counts of this clone. The chain uses TRBV20-1 and TRBJ1-1; D is unresolved. This CDR3 has 11 amino acids. Germline loops: CDR1 DFQATT, CDR2 SNEGSKA (reference sequence). Trimming left V 1 base short and J 11 bases short, with 11 bases between. In nucleotides, the CDR3 is TGCAGTGCTAGAGCGAGGGTGCGGGCTTTCTTT. Translating gives CSARARVRAFF.

The chain employs TRBV11-2 and TRBJ2-5; a weak D match, TRBD1 (7 bases). The germline V and J ends were trimmed by 1 base and 5 bases, with 17 bases remaining between them. The CDR3 contains 16 residues. The germline gives CDR1 SGHAT, CDR2 FQNNGV. The chain's CDR3 is CASSLGWSGGMETQYF. The CDR3 bases are TGTGCCAGCAGCTTAGGTTGGTCAGGGGGGATGGAGACCCAGTACTTC.

The gene calls are TRBV21-1 and TRBJ1-6; no check of the table's D call, TRBD1, against the DNA was made. TRBV21-1 is described as a pseudogene. The CDR3 totals 13 residues. This CDR3 is CASSTDRFQSLHF. The CDR3 DNA follows: TGTGCCAGCAGCACCGACAGGTTCCAGTCCCTCCACTTT.

V usage is TRBV5-1 and J usage is TRBJ1-2; D is possibly TRBD1 (5 bases). The CDR3 totals 12 residues. Trimming removed 0 bases at V and 5 bases at J, with 5 bases between. Germline values: CDR1 SGHRS, CDR2 YFSETQ. The chain's CDR3 is CASSLEGYGYTF. Here the CDR3 DNA reads TGCGCCAGCAGCTTGGAGGGGTATGGCTACACCTTC. The entire variable domain, with the rest obtained from reference TRBV5-1 and TRBJ1-2, is as follows: KAGVTQTPRYLIKTRGQQVTLSCSPISGHRSVSWYQQTPGQGLQFLFEYFSETQRNKGNFPGRFSGRQFSNSRSEMNVSTLELGDSALYLCASSLEGYGYTFGSGTRLTVV.

This sequence joins TRBV12-5 and TRBJ2-7, with TRBD1 identical over 9 bases. Germline assignment: CDR1 LGHNT and CDR2 FRNRAP. Trimming took 5 bases from V and 4 from J; bases not matched to a gene: 9. This CDR3 has 15 amino acids. CDR3 sequence (DNA): TGTGCTAGTGGTCCCGGGACAGGGACTATATACGAGCAGTACTTC. Its translation: CASGPGTGTIYEQYF. The full variable domain, in which reference TRBV12-5 and TRBJ2-7 provide the parts outside the CDR3, is DARVTQTPRHKVTEMGQEVTMRCQPILGHNTVFWYRQTMMQGLELLAYFRNRAPLDDSGMPKDRFSAEMPDATLATLKIQPSEPRDSAVYFCASGPGTGTIYEQYFGPGTRLTVT.

This chain joins TRBV2 and TRBJ1-1, with D hard to call. This CDR3 is 13 amino acids long. Between the trimmed V and J ends, which lost 4 bases and 3 bases, there was a span of 9 bases. The germline gives CDR1 SNHLY, CDR2 FYNNEI. CDR3 nucleotides: TGTGCCAGCAGTGTATACGGGGACACTGAAGCTTTCTTT. The encoded protein is CASSVYGDTEAFF. The variable domain in full, completed from reference TRBV2 and TRBJ1-1, reads EPEVTQTPSHQVTQMGQEVILRCVPISNHLYFYWYRQILGQKVEFLVSFYNNEISEKSEIFDDQFSVERPDGSNFTLKIRSTKLEDSAMYFCASSVYGDTEAFFGQGTRLTVV.

J is TRBJ1-1 and V is TRBV5-5, with 7 bases identical to TRBD1. Germline loops: CDR1 SGHKS, CDR2 YYEKEE (reference sequence). The trim removed 3 bases at V and 4 bases at J, leaving 6 bases unmatched. This CDR3 region has 14 residues. CDR3 coding DNA: TGTGCCAGCAGCTGGATGGACAGGACCACTGAAGCTTTCTTT. This gives the protein CASSWMDRTTEAFF.

The genes are TRBV7-2 and TRBJ1-5, with 8 bases identical to TRBD1. Germline V gene sequence: CDR1 SGHTA, CDR2 FQGNSA. The CDR3 has 15 residues. The V gene end was trimmed by 5 bases and the J gene end by 2 bases; junction bases not matched to a gene: 5. CDR3 bases: TGTGCCAGCAGCACGATGGGACAGGGCAATCAGCCCCAGCATTTT. Its translation is CASSTMGQGNQPQHF.

V gene TRBV28 combines with J gene TRBJ1-5, with 10 bases lining up with TRBD1. The CDR3 is made up of 16 amino acids. Germline-derived CDR1 and CDR2 are MDHEN and SYDVKM. V gave up 2 bases and J gave up 5 bases; unmatched junction bases: 6. CDR3 amino acids: CASSLTGQGGDQPQHF. CDR3 nucleotide sequence: TGTGCCAGCAGTTTAACCGGACAGGGGGGGGATCAGCCCCAGCATTTT.